The clone carrying this T cell receptor (beta chain) was picked up a small number of times. The entry originates in a study of blood T cell repertoires in COVID-19. Overall study: The study drew acute and convalescent COVID-19 samples from the United States, Italy and Spain. T cells, B-cell-depleted T cells, or PBMCs supplied cDNA or gDNA.

Germline V gene data show CDR1 as SGHTA and CDR2 as FQGNSA. With 4 bases clipped from V and 4 bases from J, the junction kept 4 bases outside the gene matches. CDR3 length equals 14 residues. The authors' processing: Reference gene primer amplification gave nucleated cell count estimates. The data were produced by immunoSEQ multiplex PCR, yet TCRdb's version contains in-frame clones alone and is incomplete. D and trimming were read from the DNA, whereas the V and J calls and clone size are those reported in that table. This sample has 100,000 or so clones, with over 70% found just once. The sample comprised peripheral blood. This sequence originates from a man aged 55-75 years with acute or convalescent COVID-19. The chain uses TRBV7-2 and TRBJ2-1; 7 positions agree with TRBD2. The CDR3 DNA follows: TGTGCCAGCAGCTCCCCTAGCGGATACAATGAGCAGTTCTTC. Amino acids: CASSSPSGYNEQFF.